This T cell receptor beta chain was sequenced in a study of blood T cell repertoires in COVID-19. Donors of Cohort 3 who recovered were those that had two negative PCRs, clearance, or symptom resolution. In the original processing: Nucleated cell counts were estimated from reference gene primer amplification. Sequencing used immunoSEQ multiplex PCR; TCRdb keeps in-frame clones, though not all of them. That table is the source of V, J and clone size, and D and trimming were worked out from the DNA. The sample lists hundreds of thousands of clones; 82% were seen once. CDR1 is LNHDA, CDR2 SQIVND, per germline (reference sequence). The CDR3 is made up of 14 amino acids. Trimming cost V 2 bases and J 0 bases, with 4 bases left between them.

The chain is built from TRBV19 and TRBJ1-4; D not resolved. Sequencing was done on a sample of PBMCs or T cells enriched from blood (not recorded which). This receptor was identified in a woman aged 55 to 70 who had recovered from COVID-19. For the CDR3, the DNA is TGTGCCAGTAGTATACAGGCAACTAATGAAAAACTGTTTTTT. This encodes CASSIQATNEKLFF.